What follows are 12 T cell receptor beta chains derived from one specimen sequenced in a study of blood T cell repertoires in COVID-19 (TCRdb year 2020). The library was produced with the immunoSEQ multiplex PCR assay. TCRdb provides this immuneACCESS table in a form limited to in-frame rearrangements. Some clones are lacking; in checked studies, under half of them reflect an unresolved V gene, and why the rest are absent is not known. Across this sample there are some 140,000 clones, with roughly 80% seen only once. 9.2% of the sample comes from the top ten. Sequencing was performed on PBMCs or T cells enriched from blood (not recorded which). These receptors were collected from a man aged 50 to 59 who had recovered from COVID-19.

The CDR3 coding sequence is TGTGCCAGCAGCGCCCATGGGGGGGGGCCACACAATGAGCAGTTCTTC. Protein product: CASSAHGGGPHNEQFF. The rearrangement links TRBV9 to TRBJ2-1, with D possibly matching TRBD2 (7 bases). This CDR3 spans 16 amino acids. With 3 bases removed from V and 5 bases from J, the gap between germline ends came to 18 bases. Per the germline V gene, CDR1 is SGDLS and CDR2 is YYNGEE.

J is TRBJ1-1 and V is TRBV18; weak D call: TRBD1 (5 bases). Trimming shortened V by 1 base and J by 1 base, and 10 bases separated the two germline ends. This CDR3 has 15 residues. Germline V gene data show CDR1 as KGHSH and CDR2 as LQKENI. CDR3: CASSPLGHANTEAFF. DNA of the CDR3: TGTGCCAGCTCACCACTTGGACATGCGAACACTGAAGCTTTCTTT.

In the case of this clone: Different DNA sequences within this sample yield the same CDR3. The V call is TRBV4-3, the J call TRBJ1-2, with 9 bases identical to TRBD1. The germline V gene encodes CDR1 LGHNA and CDR2 YSLEER. The J segment lost 5 bases and the V segment lost 0 bases, leaving 1 base of the junction unmatched. There are 14 residues in the CDR3. CDR3 region: CASSQEGTGYGYTF. The CDR3 DNA reads TGCGCCAGCAGCCAAGAAGGGACAGGGTATGGCTACACCTTC.

The rearrangement joins TRBV7-2 to TRBJ2-7; TRBD2 matches at 7 bases. J lost 2 bases, V lost 0 bases, and 4 bases had no gene match. The CDR3 length is 15 residues. The germline V gene has CDR1 SGHTA and CDR2 FQGNSA. The CDR3 sequence is CASSLAGGLTYEQYF. The CDR3 region has the DNA TGTGCCAGCAGCTTAGCGGGAGGGCTAACCTACGAGCAGTACTTC. The full variable domain, with the rest looked up from reference TRBV7-2 and TRBJ2-7, is GAGVSQSPSNKVTEKGKDVELRCDPISGHTALYWYRQSLGQGLEFLIYFQGNSAPDKSGLPSDRFSAERTGGSVSTLTIQRTQQEDSAVYLCASSLAGGLTYEQYFGPGTRLTVT.

This clone was observed a handful of times. This chain uses TRBV9 with TRBJ2-1; TRBD2 matches at 11 bases. Germline V gene sequence: CDR1 SGDLS, CDR2 YYNGEE. With V trimmed by 0 bases and J by 7 bases, 3 bases remained unmatched. This CDR3 region has 15 residues. The CDR3 DNA is TGTGCCAGCAGCGTAGTGGCTAGCGGGGGGAATGAGCAGTTCTTC. Amino acid sequence: CASSVVASGGNEQFF. The full variable domain, in which reference TRBV9 and TRBJ2-1 provide the parts outside the CDR3, is DSGVTQTPKHLITATGQRVTLRCSPRSGDLSVYWYQQSLDQGLQFLIQYYNGEERAKGNILERFSAQQFPDLHSELNLSSLELGDSALYFCASSVVASGGNEQFFGPGTRLTVL.

The chain couples TRBV7-3 to TRBJ1-6, with D possibly TRBD1 on 5 matching bases. V was pared by 2 bases and J by 7 bases, with 15 bases between. Looked up from germline, CDR1 is SGHTA and CDR2 is FQGTGA. CDR3 length: 16 amino acids. The CDR3 DNA follows: TGTGCCAGCAGCTTAGATGGTCCAGGGAAGAATTCACCCCTCCACTTT. It encodes CASSLDGPGKNSPLHF.

This chain's CDR3 is CASSSGGPGETQYF. In DNA form, the CDR3 reads TGTGCCAGCAGTAGCGGGGGCCCCGGAGAGACCCAGTACTTC. This chain joins TRBV6-5 and TRBJ2-5; 8 bases line up with TRBD2. This CDR3 is built from 14 residues. In germline, CDR1 is MNHEY, CDR2 SVGAGI. With V trimmed by 5 bases and J by 4 bases, 6 bases remained unmatched.

The genes are TRBV2 and TRBJ1-5, with TRBD1 matching over 8 bases. Germline CDR1 reads SNHLY; CDR2 reads FYNNEI. The V segment lost 6 bases and the J segment 3 bases; nucleotides outside the gene matches: 7. The CDR3 sequence is 15 residues long. The DNA of the CDR3 is TGTGCCAGCAGGGGGCTCAGGGGGCTCAATCAGCCCCAGCATTTT. Translation: CASRGLRGLNQPQHF.

CDR3 residues: CASSFSGQHTDTQYF. The CDR3 DNA reads as TGCGCCAGCAGCTTCTCCGGACAGCACACAGATACGCAGTATTTT. The rearrangement links TRBV5-1 to TRBJ2-3, with D possibly being TRBD1 (6 bases). This CDR3 region has 15 residues. Trimming pared 2 bases from V and 2 bases from J, leaving 12 bases between. Germline V gives CDR1 SGHRS, CDR2 YFSETQ.

V gene TRBV7-9 combines with J gene TRBJ2-1; D is possibly TRBD1 (5 bases). Germline V gene sequence: CDR1 SEHNR, CDR2 FQNEAQ (reference sequence). There are 13 residues in the CDR3. Trimming left V 1 base short and J 6 bases short, with 7 bases between. CDR3 bases: TGTGCCAGCAGCTTAGGACAGTCCAATGAGCAGTTCTTC. Its protein product is CASSLGQSNEQFF.

The genes are TRBV5-6 and TRBJ2-3; weak D call: TRBD2 (6 bases). This CDR3 has 13 amino acids. Trimming took off 3 bases at V and 4 bases at J, with 9 bases between the two ends. Germline CDR1 reads SGHDT; CDR2 reads YYEEEE. The CDR3 reads CASSWASADTQYF. In DNA form, the CDR3 reads TGTGCCAGCAGCTGGGCTAGCGCAGATACGCAGTATTTT. Full variable domain (rest looked up from reference TRBV5-6 and TRBJ2-3): DAGVTQSPTHLIKTRGQQVTLRCSPKSGHDTVSWYQQALGQGPQFIFQYYEEEERQRGNFPDRFSGHQFPNYSSELNVNALLLGDSALYLCASSWASADTQYFGPGTRLTVL.

This sequence joins TRBV30 and TRBJ1-5; D might be TRBD1 (6 bases). The CDR3 has 15 residues. V gave up 4 bases and J gave up 2 bases, with 15 bases separating them. The germline CDR1 and CDR2 sequences are GTSNPN and SVGIG (reference sequence). The CDR3 DNA reads as TGTGCCTGGAATTCGGCAGGGGCAGGCAATCAGCCCCAGCATTTT. It is translated as CAWNSAGAGNQPQHF. Full variable domain (remainder filled in from reference TRBV30 and TRBJ1-5): SQTIHQWPATLVQPVGSPLSLECTVEGTSNPNLYWYRQAAGRGLQLLFYSVGIGQISSEVPQNLSASRPQDRQFILSSKKLLLSDSGFYLCAWNSAGAGNQPQHFGDGTRLSIL.